This TCR beta chain was documented in a study of cytomegalovirus exposure and HLA in healthy donors. Study as a whole: Some 85 million unique TCRs from HLA-typed donors were held in an early data release.

The study, taken as a whole, reports: Roughly even sequencing depth across donors was the assumption behind the presence/absence analyses. A further, later analysis showed that HLA-associated TCR beta chains (compared with equally common others) were more clonally expanded. Rare TCR sequences predominated, though certain public TCRs were found in many donors.

Primers: 60 Vbeta forward and 13 Jbeta reverse. TCRdb's table, derived via immunoSEQ multiplex PCR, lists solely in-frame clones and lacks some. The sample includes 150,000 to 200,000 clones. With regard to this clone: Antigen: not known.

This sequence was found in a woman aged 55-70 years in good health and CMV-seronegative. Sequencing was carried out using PBMCs.

The CDR3 nucleotides are TGTGCCAGCAGGCCTGGGACAGCTGATAATGAAAAACTGTTTTTT. It encodes CASRPGTADNEKLFF. The chain joins TRBV7-2 to TRBJ1-4; TRBD1 agrees at 7 bases. Looked up from germline, CDR1 is SGHTA and CDR2 is FQGNSA. V was pared by 6 bases and J by 4 bases, with 8 bases of the junction left unmatched. The CDR3 sequence is 15 residues long.